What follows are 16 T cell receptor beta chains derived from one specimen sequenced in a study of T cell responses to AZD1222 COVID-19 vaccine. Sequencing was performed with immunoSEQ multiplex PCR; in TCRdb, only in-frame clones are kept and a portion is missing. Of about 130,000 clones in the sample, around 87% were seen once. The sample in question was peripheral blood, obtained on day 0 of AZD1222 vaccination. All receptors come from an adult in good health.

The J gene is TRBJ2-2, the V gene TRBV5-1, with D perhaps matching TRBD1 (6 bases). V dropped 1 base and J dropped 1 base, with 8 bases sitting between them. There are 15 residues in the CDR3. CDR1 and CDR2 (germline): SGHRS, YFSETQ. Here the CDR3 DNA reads TGCGCCAGCAGCTTGCGGACAGTGAACACCGGGGAGCTGTTTTTT. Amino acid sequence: CASSLRTVNTGELFF.

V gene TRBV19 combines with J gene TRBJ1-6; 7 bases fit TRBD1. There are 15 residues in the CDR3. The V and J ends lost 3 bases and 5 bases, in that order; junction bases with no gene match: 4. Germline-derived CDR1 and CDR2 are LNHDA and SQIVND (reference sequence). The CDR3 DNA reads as TGTGCCAGTAGTATTGAGGACAGGCATAATTCACCCCTCCACTTT. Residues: CASSIEDRHNSPLHF.

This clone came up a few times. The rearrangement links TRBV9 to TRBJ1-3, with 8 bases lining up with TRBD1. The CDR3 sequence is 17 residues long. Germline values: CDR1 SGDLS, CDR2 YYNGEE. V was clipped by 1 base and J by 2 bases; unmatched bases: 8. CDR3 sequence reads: CASSVYRQGSAGNTIYF. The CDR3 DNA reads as TGTGCCAGCAGCGTATATCGACAGGGGTCGGCTGGAAACACCATATATTTT.

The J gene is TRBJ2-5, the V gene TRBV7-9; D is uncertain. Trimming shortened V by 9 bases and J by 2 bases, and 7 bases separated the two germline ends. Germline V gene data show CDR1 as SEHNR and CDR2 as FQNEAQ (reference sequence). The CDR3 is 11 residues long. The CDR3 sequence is CASTVQETQYF. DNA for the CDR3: TGTGCCAGTACGGTTCAAGAGACCCAGTACTTC.

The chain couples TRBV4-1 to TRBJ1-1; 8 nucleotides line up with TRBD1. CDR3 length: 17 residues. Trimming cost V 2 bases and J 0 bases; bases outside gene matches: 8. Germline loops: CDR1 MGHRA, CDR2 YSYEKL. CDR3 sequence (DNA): TGCGCCAGCAGCCAACGGACAGGGTCTTTAATGAACACTGAAGCTTTCTTT. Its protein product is CASSQRTGSLMNTEAFF.

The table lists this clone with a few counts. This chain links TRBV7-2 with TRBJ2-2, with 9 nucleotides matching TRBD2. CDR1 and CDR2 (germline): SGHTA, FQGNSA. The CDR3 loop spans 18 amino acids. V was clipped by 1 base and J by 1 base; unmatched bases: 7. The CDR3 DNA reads TGTGCCAGCAGCTTAGAGCCCGCGCGGGAGGGGAACACCGGGGAGCTGTTTTTT. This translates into CASSLEPAREGNTGELFF.

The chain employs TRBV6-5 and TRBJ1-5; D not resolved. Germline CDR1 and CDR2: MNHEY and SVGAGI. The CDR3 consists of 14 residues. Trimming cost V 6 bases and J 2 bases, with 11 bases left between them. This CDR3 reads CASSDTGGNQPQHF. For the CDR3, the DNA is TGTGCCAGCAGCGATACCGGGGGCAATCAGCCCCAGCATTTT.

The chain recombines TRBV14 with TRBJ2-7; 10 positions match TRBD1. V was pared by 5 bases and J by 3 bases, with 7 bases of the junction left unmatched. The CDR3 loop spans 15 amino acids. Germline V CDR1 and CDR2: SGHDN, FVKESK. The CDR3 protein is CASSGRDRGLYEQYF. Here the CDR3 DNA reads TGTGCCAGCAGCGGCCGGGACAGGGGCCTCTACGAGCAGTACTTC.

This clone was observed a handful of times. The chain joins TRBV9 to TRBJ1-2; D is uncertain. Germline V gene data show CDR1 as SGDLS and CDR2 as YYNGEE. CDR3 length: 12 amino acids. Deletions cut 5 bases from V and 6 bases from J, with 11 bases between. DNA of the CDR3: TGTGCCAGCAGTGGCTCCCGGAATGGCTACACCTTC. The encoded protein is CASSGSRNGYTF.

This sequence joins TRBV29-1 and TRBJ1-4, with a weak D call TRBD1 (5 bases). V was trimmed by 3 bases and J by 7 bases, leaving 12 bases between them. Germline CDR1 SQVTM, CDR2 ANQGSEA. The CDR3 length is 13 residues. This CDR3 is CSVEPRGGEKLFF. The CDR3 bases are TGCAGCGTTGAGCCTCGGGGGGGTGAAAAACTGTTTTTT. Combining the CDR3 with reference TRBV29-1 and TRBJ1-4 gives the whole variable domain SAVISQKPSRDICQRGTSLTIQCQVDSQVTMMFWYRQQPGQSLTLIATANQGSEATYESGFVIDKFPISRPNLTFSTLTVSNMSPEDSSIYLCSVEPRGGEKLFFGSGTQLSVL.

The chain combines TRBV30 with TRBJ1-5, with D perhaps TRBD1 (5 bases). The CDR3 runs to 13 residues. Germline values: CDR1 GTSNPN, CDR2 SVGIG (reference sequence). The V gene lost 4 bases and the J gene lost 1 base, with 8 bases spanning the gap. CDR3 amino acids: CAWTWGSNQPQHF. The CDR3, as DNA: TGTGCCTGGACGTGGGGGAGCAATCAGCCCCAGCATTTT.

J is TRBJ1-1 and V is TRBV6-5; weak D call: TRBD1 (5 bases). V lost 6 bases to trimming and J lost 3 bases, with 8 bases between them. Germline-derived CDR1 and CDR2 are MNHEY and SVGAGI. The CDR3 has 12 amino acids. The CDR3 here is CASSGGYTEAFF. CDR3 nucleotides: TGTGCCAGCAGCGGGGGATACACTGAAGCTTTCTTT.

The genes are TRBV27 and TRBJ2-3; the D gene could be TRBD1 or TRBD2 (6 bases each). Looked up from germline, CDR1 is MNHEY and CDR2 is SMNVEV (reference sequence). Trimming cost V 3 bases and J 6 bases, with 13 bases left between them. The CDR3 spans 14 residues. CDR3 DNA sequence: TGTGCCAGCAGTTTGGGCCGGGGGCAGGATACGCAGTATTTT. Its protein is CASSLGRGQDTQYF.

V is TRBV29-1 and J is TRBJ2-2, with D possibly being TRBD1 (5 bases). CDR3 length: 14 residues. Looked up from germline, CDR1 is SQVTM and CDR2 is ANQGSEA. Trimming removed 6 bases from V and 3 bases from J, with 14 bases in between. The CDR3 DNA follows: TGCAGCGTAACACCAGGGCTAGACACCGGGGAGCTGTTTTTT. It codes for CSVTPGLDTGELFF.

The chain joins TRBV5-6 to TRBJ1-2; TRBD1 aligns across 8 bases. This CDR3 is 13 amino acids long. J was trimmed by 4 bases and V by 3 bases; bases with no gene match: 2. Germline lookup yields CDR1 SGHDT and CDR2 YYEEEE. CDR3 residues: CASSSDRGYGYTF. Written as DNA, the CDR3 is TGTGCCAGCAGCTCTGACAGGGGCTATGGCTACACCTTC. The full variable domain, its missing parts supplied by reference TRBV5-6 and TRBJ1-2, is DAGVTQSPTHLIKTRGQQVTLRCSPKSGHDTVSWYQQALGQGPQFIFQYYEEEERQRGNFPDRFSGHQFPNYSSELNVNALLLGDSALYLCASSSDRGYGYTFGSGTRLTVV.

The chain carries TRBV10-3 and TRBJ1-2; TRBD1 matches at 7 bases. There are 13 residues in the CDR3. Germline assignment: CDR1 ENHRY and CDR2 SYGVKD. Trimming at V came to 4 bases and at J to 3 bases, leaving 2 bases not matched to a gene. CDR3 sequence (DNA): TGTGCCATCAGTGTTGACAGGGACTATGGCTACACCTTC. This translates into CAISVDRDYGYTF.